Listed below are T cell receptor beta chains from one sample, sequenced in a study of blood T cell repertoires in COVID-19. Produced via immunoSEQ multiplex PCR; TCRdb's table is partial and in-frame only. This sample has roughly 250,000 clones, with around 86% found just once. Sequencing was carried out using peripheral blood. The receptors were sampled from a woman aged 60 to 75 with active or convalescent COVID-19. The conserved cysteine and the conserved F or W are not part of the CDR3 here.

v_gene	CDR3aa
TRBV5-1	ASSLQAVSSYNEQF
TRBV10-3	ATLGTENRHGYT
TRBV10-1	ASSPYGTGATDTQY
TRBV6-5	ASSSGQGDVSPLH
TRBV3-1/TRBV3-2	ASSQSAGGKAREQY
TRBV4-2	ASSQMSGEKGYT
TRBV2	ASTLTGAGGRTEAF
TRBV6-6	ASSPGTDADTQY
TRBV19	ASSPPNSNQPQH
TRBV6-5	ASTRGDSIYEQY
TRBV28	ASSRQGNSPLH
TRBV9	ASSGKGAGVTDTQY
TRBV5-1	ASSLALSPYEQY
TRBV18	ASSPRGTGRGNTEAF
TRBV9	ASSARTSGGVGDTQY
TRBV18	ASSPGPGWVNYGYT
TRBV5-6	ASSNYRGAYEQY
TRBV4-2	ASSQERSYEQY
TRBV27	ASSLSGLWEGRGYT
TRBV11-1	ASRAGTGQETQY
TRBV5-1	ASSPRLAGAYNEQF
TRBV6-2/TRBV6-3	ASSPGQRGNTIY
TRBV6-5	ASSPSGVVDGYT
TRBV7-9	ASSWTGAAYEQY
TRBV28	ASSLSWSGYEQY
TRBV6-5	ASRYARQPTGYT
TRBV7-9	ASSLILGQGDTGELF
TRBV19	ASRGDREEAF
TRBV27	ASSLGSTYEQY
TRBV6-1	ASSEGGTSYEQY
TRBV19	ASSPSLSGNTIY
TRBV9	ASSGAGRRTEAF
TRBV30	AWSQGGSYGYT
TRBV7-8	ASSLGLIYGYT
TRBV5-1	ASRQVNTEAF
TRBV18	ASSRDRGSGYNSPLH
TRBV19	ASSIGGANYGYT
TRBV5-1	ASSSGSDRPSYEQY
TRBV2	ASSDREGSLRGQPQH
TRBV7-9	ASSLEGVSETEAF
TRBV7-9	ASSTLMRDGTYGYT
TRBV6-1	ASSERDRNLAIY
TRBV9	ASSATGSSNEKLF
TRBV19	ASSSTGTDRTPLH
TRBV28	ASSIPGYTEAF
TRBV7-3	ASSLMASVNEQF
TRBV5-4	ASSFPGGAEETQY
TRBV5-1	ASSSGQGLGQPQH
TRBV7-9	ASSPVGVTGYT